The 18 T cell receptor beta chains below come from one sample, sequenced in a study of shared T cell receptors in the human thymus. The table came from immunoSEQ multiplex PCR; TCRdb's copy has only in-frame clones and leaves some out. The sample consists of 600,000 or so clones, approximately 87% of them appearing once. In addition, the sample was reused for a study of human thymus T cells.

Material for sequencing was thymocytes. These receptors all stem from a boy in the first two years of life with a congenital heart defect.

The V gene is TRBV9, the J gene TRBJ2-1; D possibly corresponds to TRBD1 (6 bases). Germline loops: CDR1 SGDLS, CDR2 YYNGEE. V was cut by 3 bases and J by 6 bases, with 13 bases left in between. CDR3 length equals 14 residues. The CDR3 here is CASSEERGSNEQFF. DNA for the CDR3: TGTGCCAGCAGCGAAGAGAGGGGGAGCAATGAGCAGTTCTTC.

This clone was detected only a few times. The CDR3 sequence: CASSLSPLRDRLNYGYTF. DNA of the CDR3: TGTGCCAGCAGCTTATCCCCCCTAAGAGACAGACTCAACTATGGCTACACCTTC. The chain is built from TRBV7-2 and TRBJ1-2; D is perhaps TRBD1 (5 bases). The V end was cut by 2 bases, the J end by 2 bases, with 21 bases between. The CDR3 spans 18 residues. Germline values: CDR1 SGHTA, CDR2 FQGNSA.

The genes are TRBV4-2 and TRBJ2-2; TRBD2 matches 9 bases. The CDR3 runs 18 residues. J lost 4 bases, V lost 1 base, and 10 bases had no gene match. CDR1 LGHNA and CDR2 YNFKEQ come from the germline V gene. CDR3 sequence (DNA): TGTGCCAGCAGCCAAGGGAGCGCGGGGGGGCGACTCACCGGGGAGCTGTTTTTT. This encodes CASSQGSAGGRLTGELFF.

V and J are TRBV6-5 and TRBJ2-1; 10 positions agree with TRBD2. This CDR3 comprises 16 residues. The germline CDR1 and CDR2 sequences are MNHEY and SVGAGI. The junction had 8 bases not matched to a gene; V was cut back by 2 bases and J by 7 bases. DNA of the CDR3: TGTGCCAGCAGTTACCCGGCTAGCGGGAGTTTAAATGAGCAGTTCTTC. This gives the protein CASSYPASGSLNEQFF.

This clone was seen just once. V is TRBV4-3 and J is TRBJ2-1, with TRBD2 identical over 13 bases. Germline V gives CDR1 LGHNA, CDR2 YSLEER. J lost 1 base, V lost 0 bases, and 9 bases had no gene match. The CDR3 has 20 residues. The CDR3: CASSQEVVLAGGISYNEQFF. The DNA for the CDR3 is TGCGCCAGCAGCCAAGAGGTGGTACTAGCGGGAGGGATATCCTACAATGAGCAGTTCTTC.

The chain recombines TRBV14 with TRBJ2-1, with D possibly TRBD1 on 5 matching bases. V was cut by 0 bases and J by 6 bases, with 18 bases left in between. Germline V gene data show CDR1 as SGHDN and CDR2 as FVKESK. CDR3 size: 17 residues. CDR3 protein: CASSQDKLGVSSNEQFF. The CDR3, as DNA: TGTGCCAGCAGCCAAGATAAGTTAGGGGTTTCATCCAATGAGCAGTTCTTC.

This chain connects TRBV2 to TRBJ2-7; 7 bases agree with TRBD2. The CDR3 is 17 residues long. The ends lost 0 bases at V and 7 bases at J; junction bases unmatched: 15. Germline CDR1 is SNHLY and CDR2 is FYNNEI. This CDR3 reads CASSEAPQTSSGGEQYF. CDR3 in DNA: TGTGCCAGCAGTGAAGCGCCGCAGACTTCGTCGGGAGGTGAGCAGTACTTC.

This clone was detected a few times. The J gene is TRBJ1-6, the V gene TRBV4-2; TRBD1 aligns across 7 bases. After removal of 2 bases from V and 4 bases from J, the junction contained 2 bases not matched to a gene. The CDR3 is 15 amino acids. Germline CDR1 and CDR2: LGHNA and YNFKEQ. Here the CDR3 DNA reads TGTGCCAGCAGCCAACGGACAGGATATAATTCACCCCTCCACTTT. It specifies CASSQRTGYNSPLHF.

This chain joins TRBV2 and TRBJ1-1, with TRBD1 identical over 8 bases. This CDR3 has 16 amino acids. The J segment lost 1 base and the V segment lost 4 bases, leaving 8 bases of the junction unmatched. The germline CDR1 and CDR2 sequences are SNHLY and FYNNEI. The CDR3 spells CASSGITGGTNTEAFF. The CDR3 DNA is TGTGCCAGCAGTGGAATTACAGGGGGAACGAACACTGAAGCTTTCTTT.

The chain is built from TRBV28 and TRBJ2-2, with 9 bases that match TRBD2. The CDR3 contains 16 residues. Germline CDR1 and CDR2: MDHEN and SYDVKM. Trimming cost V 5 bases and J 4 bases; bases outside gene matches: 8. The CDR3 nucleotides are TGTGCCAGCAGTCCTAGCGGGGAAGAATCCACCGGGGAGCTGTTTTTT. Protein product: CASSPSGEESTGELFF.

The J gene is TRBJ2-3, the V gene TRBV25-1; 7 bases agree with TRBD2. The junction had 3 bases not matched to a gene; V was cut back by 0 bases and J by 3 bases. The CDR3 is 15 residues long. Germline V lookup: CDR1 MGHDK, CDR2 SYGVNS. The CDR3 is CASSEYQGGTDTQYF. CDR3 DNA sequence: TGTGCCAGCAGTGAATACCAGGGAGGGACAGATACGCAGTATTTT.

This chain's CDR3 is CAWSVQGTGMNQPQHF. The CDR3 DNA reads as TGTGCCTGGAGTGTACAAGGGACAGGTATGAATCAGCCCCAGCATTTT. The chain links TRBV30 to TRBJ1-5; 8 bases align to TRBD1. The ends lost 0 bases at V and 4 bases at J; junction bases unmatched: 8. This CDR3 comprises 16 residues. Germline V lookup: CDR1 GTSNPN, CDR2 SVGIG (reference sequence).

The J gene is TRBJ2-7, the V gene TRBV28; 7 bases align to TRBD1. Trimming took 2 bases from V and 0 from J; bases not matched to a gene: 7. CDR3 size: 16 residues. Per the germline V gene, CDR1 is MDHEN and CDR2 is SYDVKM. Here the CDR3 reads CASSLPRQGFSYEQYF. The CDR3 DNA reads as TGTGCCAGCAGTTTACCAAGACAGGGTTTCTCCTACGAGCAGTACTTC.

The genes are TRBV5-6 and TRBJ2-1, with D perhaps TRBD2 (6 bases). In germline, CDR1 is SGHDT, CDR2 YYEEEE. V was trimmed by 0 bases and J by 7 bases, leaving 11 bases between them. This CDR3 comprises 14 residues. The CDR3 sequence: CASSLDGGRNEQFF. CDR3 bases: TGTGCCAGCAGCTTGGATGGAGGGCGGAATGAGCAGTTCTTC.

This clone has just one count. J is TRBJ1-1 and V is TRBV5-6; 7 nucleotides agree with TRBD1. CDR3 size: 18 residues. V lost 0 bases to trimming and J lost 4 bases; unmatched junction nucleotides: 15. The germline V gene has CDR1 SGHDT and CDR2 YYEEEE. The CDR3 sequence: CASSLEGGSLGGGTEAFF. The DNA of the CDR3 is TGTGCCAGCAGCTTGGAAGGGGGCTCCCTAGGTGGGGGCACTGAAGCTTTCTTT. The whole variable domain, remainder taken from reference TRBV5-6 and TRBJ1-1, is DAGVTQSPTHLIKTRGQQVTLRCSPKSGHDTVSWYQQALGQGPQFIFQYYEEEERQRGNFPDRFSGHQFPNYSSELNVNALLLGDSALYLCASSLEGGSLGGGTEAFFGQGTRLTVV.

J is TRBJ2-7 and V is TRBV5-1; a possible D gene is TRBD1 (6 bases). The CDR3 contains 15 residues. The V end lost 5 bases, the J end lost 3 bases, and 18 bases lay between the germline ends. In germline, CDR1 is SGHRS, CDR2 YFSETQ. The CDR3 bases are TGCGCCAGCAGTTCACCCCTACAGGGTCGCTACGAGCAGTACTTC. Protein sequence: CASSSPLQGRYEQYF.

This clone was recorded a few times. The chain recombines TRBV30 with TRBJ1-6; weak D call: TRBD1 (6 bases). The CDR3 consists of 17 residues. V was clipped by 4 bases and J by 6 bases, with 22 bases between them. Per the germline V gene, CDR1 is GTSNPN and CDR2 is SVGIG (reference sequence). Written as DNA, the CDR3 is TGTGCCTGGACTGGGAAAGGTAGACAGGCGCCTAATTCACCCCTCCACTTT. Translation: CAWTGKGRQAPNSPLHF.

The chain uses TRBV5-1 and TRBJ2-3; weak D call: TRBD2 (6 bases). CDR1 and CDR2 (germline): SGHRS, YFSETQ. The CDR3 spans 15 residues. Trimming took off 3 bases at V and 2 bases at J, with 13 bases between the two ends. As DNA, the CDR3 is TGCGCCAGCAGCTGGAGGGACTCGGTCACAGATACGCAGTATTTT. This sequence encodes CASSWRDSVTDTQYF.